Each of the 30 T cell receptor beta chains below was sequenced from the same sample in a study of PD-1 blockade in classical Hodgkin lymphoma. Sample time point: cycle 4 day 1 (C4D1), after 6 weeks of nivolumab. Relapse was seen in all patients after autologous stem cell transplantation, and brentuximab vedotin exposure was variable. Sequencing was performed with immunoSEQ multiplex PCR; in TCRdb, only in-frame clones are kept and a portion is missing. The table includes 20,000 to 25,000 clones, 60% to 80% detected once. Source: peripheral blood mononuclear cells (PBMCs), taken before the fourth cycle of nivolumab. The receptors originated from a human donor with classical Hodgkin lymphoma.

Here the CDR3 reads CSVEGTGTRYYNEQFF. The CDR3 DNA follows: TGCAGCGTTGAAGGGACCGGGACTAGATACTACAATGAGCAGTTCTTC. The J gene is TRBJ2-1, the V gene TRBV29-1; TRBD2 aligns across 8 bases. Germline trimming cut 1 base from V and 3 bases from J; bases unmatched to any gene: 8. The CDR3 extends over 16 amino acids. Germline V gives CDR1 SQVTM, CDR2 ANQGSEA.

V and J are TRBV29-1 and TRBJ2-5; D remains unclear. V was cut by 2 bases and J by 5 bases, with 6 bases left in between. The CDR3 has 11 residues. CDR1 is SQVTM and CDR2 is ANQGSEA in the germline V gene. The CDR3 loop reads CSVEMFETQYF. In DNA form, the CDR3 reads TGCAGCGTTGAAATGTTTGAGACCCAGTACTTC. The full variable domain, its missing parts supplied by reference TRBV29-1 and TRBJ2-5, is SAVISQKPSRDICQRGTSLTIQCQVDSQVTMMFWYRQQPGQSLTLIATANQGSEATYESGFVIDKFPISRPNLTFSTLTVSNMSPEDSSIYLCSVEMFETQYFGPGTRLLVL.

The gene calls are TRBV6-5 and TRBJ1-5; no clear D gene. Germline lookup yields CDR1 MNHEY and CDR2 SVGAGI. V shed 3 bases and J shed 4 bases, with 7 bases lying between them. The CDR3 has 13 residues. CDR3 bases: TGTGCCAGCAGTTATGCGGGGAATCAGCCCCAGCATTTT. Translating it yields CASSYAGNQPQHF.

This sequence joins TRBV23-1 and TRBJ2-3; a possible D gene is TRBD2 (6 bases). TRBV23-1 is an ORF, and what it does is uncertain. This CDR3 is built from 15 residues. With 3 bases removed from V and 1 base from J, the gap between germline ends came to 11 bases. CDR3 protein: CASSQTGVGTDTQYF. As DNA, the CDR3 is TGCGCCAGCAGTCAGACGGGAGTGGGCACAGATACGCAGTATTTT.

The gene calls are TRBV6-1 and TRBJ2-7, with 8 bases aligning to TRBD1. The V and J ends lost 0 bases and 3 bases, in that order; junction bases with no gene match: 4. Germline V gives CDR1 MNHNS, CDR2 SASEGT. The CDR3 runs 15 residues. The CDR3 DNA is TGTGCCAGCAGTGAAGCAGGACAGGGTAGCTACGAGCAGTACTTC. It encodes CASSEAGQGSYEQYF.

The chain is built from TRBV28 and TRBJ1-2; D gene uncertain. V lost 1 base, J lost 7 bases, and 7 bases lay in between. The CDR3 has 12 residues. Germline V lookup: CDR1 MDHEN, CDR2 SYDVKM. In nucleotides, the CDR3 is TGTGCCAGCAGTTTATTGGGGAGTGGCTACACCTTC. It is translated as CASSLLGSGYTF.

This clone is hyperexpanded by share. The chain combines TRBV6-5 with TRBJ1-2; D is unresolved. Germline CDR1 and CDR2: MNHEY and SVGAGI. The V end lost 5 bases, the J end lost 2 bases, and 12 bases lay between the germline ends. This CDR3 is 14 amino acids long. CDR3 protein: CASSPDGGNYGYTF. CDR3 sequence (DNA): TGTGCCAGCAGTCCAGACGGTGGCAACTATGGCTACACCTTC.

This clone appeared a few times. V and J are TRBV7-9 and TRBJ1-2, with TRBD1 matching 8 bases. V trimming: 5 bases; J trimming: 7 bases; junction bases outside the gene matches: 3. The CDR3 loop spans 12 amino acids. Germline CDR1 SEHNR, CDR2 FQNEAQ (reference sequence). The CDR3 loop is CASSPDRGGYTF. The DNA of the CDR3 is TGTGCCAGCAGCCCCGACAGGGGTGGCTACACCTTC.

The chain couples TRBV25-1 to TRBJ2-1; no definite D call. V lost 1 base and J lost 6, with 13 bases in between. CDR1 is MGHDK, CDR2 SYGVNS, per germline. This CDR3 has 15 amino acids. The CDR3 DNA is TGTGCCAGCAGTGAATTAAAGGGTTCTGCCAATGAGCAGTTCTTC. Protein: CASSELKGSANEQFF.

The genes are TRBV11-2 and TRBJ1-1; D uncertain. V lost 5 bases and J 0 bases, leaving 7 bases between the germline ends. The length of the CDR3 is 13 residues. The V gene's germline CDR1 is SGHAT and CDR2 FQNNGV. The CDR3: CASSVGLNTEAFF. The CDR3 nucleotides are TGTGCCAGCAGCGTAGGGTTGAACACTGAAGCTTTCTTT. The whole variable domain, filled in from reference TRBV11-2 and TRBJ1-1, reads EAGVAQSPRYKIIEKRQSVAFWCNPISGHATLYWYQQILGQGPKLLIQFQNNGVVDDSQLPKDRFSAERLKGVDSTLKIQPAKLEDSAVYLCASSVGLNTEAFFGQGTRLTVV.

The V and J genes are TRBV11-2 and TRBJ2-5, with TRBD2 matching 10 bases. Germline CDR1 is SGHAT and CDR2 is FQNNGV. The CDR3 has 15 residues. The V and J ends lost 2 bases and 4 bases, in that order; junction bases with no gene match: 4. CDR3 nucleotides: TGTGCCAGCAGCTTATTAGCGGGGGGAAGAGAGACCCAGTACTTC. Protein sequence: CASSLLAGGRETQYF.

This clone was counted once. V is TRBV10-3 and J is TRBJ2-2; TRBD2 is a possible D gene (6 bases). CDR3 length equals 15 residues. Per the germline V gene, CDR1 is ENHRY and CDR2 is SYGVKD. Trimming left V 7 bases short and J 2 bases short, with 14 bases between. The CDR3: CAINDSGFNTGELFF. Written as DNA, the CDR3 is TGTGCCATCAATGATAGCGGTTTCAACACCGGGGAGCTGTTTTTT.

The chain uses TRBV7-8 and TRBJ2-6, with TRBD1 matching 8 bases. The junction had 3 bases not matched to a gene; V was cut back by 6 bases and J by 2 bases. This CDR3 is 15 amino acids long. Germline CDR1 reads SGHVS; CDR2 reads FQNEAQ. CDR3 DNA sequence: TGTGCCAGCAGGGAACAGGGGGCTGGGGCCAACGTCCTGACTTTC. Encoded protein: CASREQGAGANVLTF.

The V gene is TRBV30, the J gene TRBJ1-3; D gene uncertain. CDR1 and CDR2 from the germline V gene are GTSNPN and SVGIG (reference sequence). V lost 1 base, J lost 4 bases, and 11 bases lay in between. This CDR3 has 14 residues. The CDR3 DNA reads TGTGCCTGGAGTGGTCGGGTGGCGGGAAACACCATATATTTT. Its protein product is CAWSGRVAGNTIYF.

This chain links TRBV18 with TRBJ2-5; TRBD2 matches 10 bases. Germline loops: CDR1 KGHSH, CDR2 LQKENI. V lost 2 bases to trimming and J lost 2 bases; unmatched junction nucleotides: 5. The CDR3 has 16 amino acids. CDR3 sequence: CASSPIASGSQETQYF. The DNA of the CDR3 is TGTGCCAGCTCACCAATTGCTAGCGGGAGTCAAGAGACCCAGTACTTC.

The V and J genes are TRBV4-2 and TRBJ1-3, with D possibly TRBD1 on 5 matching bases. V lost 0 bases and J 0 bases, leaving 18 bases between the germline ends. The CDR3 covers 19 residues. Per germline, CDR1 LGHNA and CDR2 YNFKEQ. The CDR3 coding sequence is TGTGCCAGCAGCCAAGATCAAATTACGGGACGCATCTCTGGAAACACCATATATTTT. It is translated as CASSQDQITGRISGNTIYF.

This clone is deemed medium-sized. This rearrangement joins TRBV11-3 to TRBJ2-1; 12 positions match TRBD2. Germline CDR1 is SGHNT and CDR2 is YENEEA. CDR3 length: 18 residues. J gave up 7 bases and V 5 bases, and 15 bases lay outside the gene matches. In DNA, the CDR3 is TGTGCCAGCAGCACGACCCCGAGGACTAGCGGGGTAGGAAATGAGCAGTTCTTC. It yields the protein CASSTTPRTSGVGNEQFF.

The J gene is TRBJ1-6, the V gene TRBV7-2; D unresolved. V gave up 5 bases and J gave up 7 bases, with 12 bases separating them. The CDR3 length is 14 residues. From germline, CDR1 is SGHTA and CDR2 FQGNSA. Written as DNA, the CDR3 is TGTGCCAGCAGCCTCGGACTAAGGAATTCACCCCTCCACTTT. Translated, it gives CASSLGLRNSPLHF.

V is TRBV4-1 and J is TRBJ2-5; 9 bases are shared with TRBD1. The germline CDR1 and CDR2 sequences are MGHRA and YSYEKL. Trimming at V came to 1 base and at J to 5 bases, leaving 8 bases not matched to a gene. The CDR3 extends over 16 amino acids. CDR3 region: CASSQGDTGGRETQYF. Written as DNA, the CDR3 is TGCGCCAGCAGCCAAGGGGATACAGGGGGCCGGGAGACCCAGTACTTC.

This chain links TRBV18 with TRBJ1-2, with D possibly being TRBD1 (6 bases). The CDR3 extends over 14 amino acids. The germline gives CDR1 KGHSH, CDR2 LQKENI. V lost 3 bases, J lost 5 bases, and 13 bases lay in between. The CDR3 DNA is TGTGCCAGCTCACCCACCGGGACACCGTATGGCTACACCTTC. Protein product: CASSPTGTPYGYTF.

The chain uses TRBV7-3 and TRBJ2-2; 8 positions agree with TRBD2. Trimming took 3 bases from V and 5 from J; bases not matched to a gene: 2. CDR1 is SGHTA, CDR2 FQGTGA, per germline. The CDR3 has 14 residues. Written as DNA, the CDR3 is TGTGCCAGCAGCTTCAGCGGGAGTACCGGGGAGCTGTTTTTT. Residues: CASSFSGSTGELFF.

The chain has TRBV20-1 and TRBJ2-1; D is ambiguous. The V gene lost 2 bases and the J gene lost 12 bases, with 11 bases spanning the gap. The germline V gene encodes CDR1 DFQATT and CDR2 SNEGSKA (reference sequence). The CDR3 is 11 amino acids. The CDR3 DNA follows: TGCAGTGCTAGACCCTACGGCCGGCAGTTCTTC. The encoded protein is CSARPYGRQFF.

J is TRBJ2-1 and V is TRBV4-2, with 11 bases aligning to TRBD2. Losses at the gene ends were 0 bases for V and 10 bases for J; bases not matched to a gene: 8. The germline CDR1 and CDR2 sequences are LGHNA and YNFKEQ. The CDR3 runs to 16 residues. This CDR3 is CASSQELAGVSIEQFF. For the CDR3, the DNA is TGTGCCAGCAGCCAAGAACTAGCGGGAGTTTCAATAGAGCAGTTCTTC.

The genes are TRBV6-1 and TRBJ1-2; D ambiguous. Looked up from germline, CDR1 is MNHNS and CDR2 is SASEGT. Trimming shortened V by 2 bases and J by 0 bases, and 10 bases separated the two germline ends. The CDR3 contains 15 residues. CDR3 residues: CASSEPPRANYGYTF. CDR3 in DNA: TGTGCCAGCAGTGAACCCCCGCGGGCTAACTATGGCTACACCTTC.

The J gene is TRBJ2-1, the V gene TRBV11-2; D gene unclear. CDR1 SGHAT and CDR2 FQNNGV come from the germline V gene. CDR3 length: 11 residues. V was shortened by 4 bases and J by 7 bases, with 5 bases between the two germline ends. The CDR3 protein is CASSWANEQFF. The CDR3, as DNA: TGTGCCAGCAGCTGGGCTAATGAGCAGTTCTTC.

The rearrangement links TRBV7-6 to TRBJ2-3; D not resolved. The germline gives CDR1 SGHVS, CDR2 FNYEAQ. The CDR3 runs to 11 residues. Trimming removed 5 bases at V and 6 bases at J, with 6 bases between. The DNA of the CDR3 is TGTGCCAGCAGCCTTCTCGATACGCAGTATTTT. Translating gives CASSLLDTQYF. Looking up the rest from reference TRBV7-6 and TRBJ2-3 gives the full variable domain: GAGVSQSPRYKVTKRGQDVALRCDPISGHVSLYWYRQALGQGPEFLTYFNYEAQQDKSGLPNDRFSAERPEGSISTLTIQRTEQRDSAMYRCASSLLDTQYFGPGTRLTVL.

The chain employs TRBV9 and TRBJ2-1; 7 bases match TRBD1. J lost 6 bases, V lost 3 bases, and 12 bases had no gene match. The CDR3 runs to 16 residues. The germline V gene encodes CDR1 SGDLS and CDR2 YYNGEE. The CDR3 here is CASSARQGSILNEQFF. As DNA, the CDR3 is TGTGCCAGCAGCGCCCGACAGGGTTCCATCCTCAATGAGCAGTTCTTC.

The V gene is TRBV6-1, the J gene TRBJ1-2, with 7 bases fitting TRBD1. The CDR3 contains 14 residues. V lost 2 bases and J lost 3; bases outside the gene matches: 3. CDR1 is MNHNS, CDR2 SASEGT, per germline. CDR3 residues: CASSEYGQDYGYTF. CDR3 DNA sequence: TGTGCCAGCAGTGAATACGGACAGGACTATGGCTACACCTTC.

DNA of the CDR3: TGTGCCAGCAGCTTCGGGCGGGGGCGAGCTGAAGCTTTCTTT. It encodes CASSFGRGRAEAFF. V usage is TRBV6-1 and J usage is TRBJ1-1, with a weak D call TRBD1 (6 bases). V gave up 6 bases and J gave up 6 bases, with 17 bases separating them. The CDR3 covers 14 residues. The germline V gene encodes CDR1 MNHNS and CDR2 SASEGT.

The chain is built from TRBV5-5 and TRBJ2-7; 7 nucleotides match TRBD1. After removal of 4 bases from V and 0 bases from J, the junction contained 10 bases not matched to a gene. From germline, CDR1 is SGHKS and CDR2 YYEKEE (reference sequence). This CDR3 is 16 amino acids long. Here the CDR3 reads CASSKSHGDSSYEQYF. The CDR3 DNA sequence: TGTGCCAGCAGCAAATCACACGGGGACAGCTCCTACGAGCAGTACTTC.